Shown below are 20 T cell receptor beta chains from a single sample sequenced in a study of blood T cell repertoires in COVID-19. Libraries were prepared by immunoSEQ multiplex PCR; TCRdb keeps only in-frame clonotypes and omits some of them. The sample consists of about 210,000 clones, approximately 80% of them appearing once. The specimen sequenced was PBMCs or T cells enriched from blood (not recorded which). The source is a man aged 25 to 45 with acute COVID-19.

The chain is built from TRBV6-5 and TRBJ1-1, with D maybe TRBD1 (6 bases). The CDR3 loop spans 14 amino acids. Germline values: CDR1 MNHEY, CDR2 SVGAGI. Trimming shortened V by 5 bases and J by 6 bases, and 16 bases separated the two germline ends. The CDR3 sequence is CASSKTGLGSEAFF. The CDR3 DNA follows: TGTGCCAGCAGTAAAACAGGGCTGGGATCTGAAGCTTTCTTT.

The CDR3, as DNA: TGCGCCAGCAGCCAAGACCAACAGTTTTTTGCAGATACGCAGTATTTT. This translates into CASSQDQQFFADTQYF. The rearrangement joins TRBV4-1 to TRBJ2-3; D remains ambiguous. Between the trimmed V and J ends, which lost 0 bases and 4 bases, there was a span of 14 bases. The germline V gene has CDR1 MGHRA and CDR2 YSYEKL. CDR3 length: 16 amino acids.

This clone was recorded only once. V is TRBV5-4 and J is TRBJ2-3; 9 positions match TRBD2. The CDR3 runs to 15 residues. CDR1 and CDR2 (germline): SGHNT, YYREEE (reference sequence). V was pared by 10 bases and J by 5 bases, with 14 bases of the junction left unmatched. The CDR3 sequence is CAAWYGGGAIDTQYF. CDR3 sequence (DNA): TGTGCCGCATGGTATGGCGGGGGGGCTATAGATACGCAGTATTTT.

V is TRBV5-1 and J is TRBJ2-2; no clear D gene. The V gene lost 4 bases and the J gene lost 7 bases, with 14 bases spanning the gap. The CDR3 loop spans 14 amino acids. CDR1 is SGHRS and CDR2 is YFSETQ in the germline V gene. The CDR3 here is CASSPGPAGGELFF. The CDR3 DNA sequence: TGCGCCAGCAGCCCGGGTCCCGCCGGCGGGGAGCTGTTTTTT.

This chain links TRBV15 with TRBJ1-2; a possible D gene is TRBD1 (5 bases). V dropped 1 base and J dropped 2 bases, with 5 bases sitting between them. Germline V gene sequence: CDR1 LNHNV, CDR2 YYDKDF (reference sequence). The CDR3 covers 13 residues. CDR3 region: CATSRGQNYGYTF. CDR3 bases: TGTGCCACCAGCAGAGGACAGAACTATGGCTACACCTTC.

This clone was found a few times. The chain joins TRBV6-5 to TRBJ2-7; D perhaps matches TRBD2 (5 bases). Germline CDR1 is MNHEY and CDR2 is SVGAGI. This CDR3 has 12 amino acids. The V gene lost 1 base and the J gene lost 6 bases, with 7 bases spanning the gap. CDR3 DNA sequence: TGTGCCAGCAGTTACTTTGGAGGCGAGCAGTACTTC. Its translation: CASSYFGGEQYF.

This clone was detected once. The CDR3 region is CASSQDLGGSSYNEQFF. Here the CDR3 DNA reads TGTGCCAGCAGCCAAGACCTGGGGGGAAGCTCCTACAATGAGCAGTTCTTC. The chain recombines TRBV3-1 (or the pseudogene TRBV3-2) with TRBJ2-1; tentative D call: TRBD2 (6 bases). The CDR3 is 17 residues long. V was shortened by 0 bases and J by 0 bases, with 12 bases between the two germline ends. CDR1 is LGHDT and CDR2 is YNNKEL in the germline V gene (reference sequence).

The chain is built from TRBV7-2 and TRBJ1-1, with 9 bases lining up with TRBD1. The V gene end was trimmed by 4 bases and the J gene end by 4 bases; junction bases not matched to a gene: 4. The CDR3 spans 14 residues. Germline CDR1 SGHTA, CDR2 FQGNSA. The CDR3 here is CASSWDRESTEAFF. The CDR3 coding sequence is TGTGCCAGCAGCTGGGACAGGGAATCCACTGAAGCTTTCTTT. Filled out from reference TRBV7-2 and TRBJ1-1, the complete variable domain reads GAGVSQSPSNKVTEKGKDVELRCDPISGHTALYWYRQSLGQGLEFLIYFQGNSAPDKSGLPSDRFSAERTGGSVSTLTIQRTQQEDSAVYLCASSWDRESTEAFFGQGTRLTVV.

The CDR3 spells CSFRVSGANVLTF. The DNA for the CDR3 is TGCAGCTTTCGAGTTTCTGGGGCCAACGTCCTGACTTTC. The chain has TRBV29-1 and TRBJ2-6; no definite D call. Germline values: CDR1 SQVTM, CDR2 ANQGSEA. The CDR3 totals 13 residues. V was pared by 8 bases and J by 1 base, with 9 bases between.

In DNA, the CDR3 is TGTGCCACCAGCAGTAGACAGGGTGGAGACTCTGGGGCCAACGTCCTGACTTTC. Amino acid sequence: CATSSRQGGDSGANVLTF. The chain joins TRBV15 to TRBJ2-6, with 7 bases that match TRBD1. The CDR3 spans 18 residues. With V trimmed by 3 bases and J by 0 bases, 8 bases remained unmatched. Germline lookup yields CDR1 LNHNV and CDR2 YYDKDF (reference sequence).

The J gene is TRBJ1-6, the V gene TRBV10-3; 8 nucleotides match TRBD1. This CDR3 comprises 14 residues. With 6 bases clipped from V and 6 bases from J, the junction kept 4 bases outside the gene matches. CDR1 is ENHRY and CDR2 is SYGVKD in the germline V gene. CDR3 protein: CAISPGGGNSPLHF. The CDR3 nucleotides read TGTGCCATCAGCCCAGGGGGCGGTAATTCACCCCTCCACTTT.

The V and J genes are TRBV14 and TRBJ2-1; weak D call: TRBD2 (6 bases). V lost 4 bases to trimming and J lost 4 bases, with 17 bases between them. This CDR3 contains 16 residues. The germline V gene encodes CDR1 SGHDN and CDR2 FVKESK. CDR3 amino acids: CASSRAGSRGYNEQFF. CDR3 bases: TGTGCCAGCAGCCGGGCCGGGAGTCGGGGGTACAATGAGCAGTTCTTC.

The rearrangement links TRBV7-7 to TRBJ1-2, with 7 bases aligning to TRBD1. Germline trimming cut 10 bases from V and 4 bases from J; bases unmatched to any gene: 9. This CDR3 region has 13 residues. Germline CDR1 SSHAT, CDR2 FNYEAQ (reference sequence). This CDR3 is CANTDRKSYGYTF. CDR3 nucleotides: TGTGCCAACACGGACAGGAAAAGCTATGGCTACACCTTC.

The V gene is TRBV19, the J gene TRBJ1-2, with a possible D match to TRBD1 (5 bases). The germline V and J ends were trimmed by 5 bases and 1 base, with 14 bases remaining between them. Germline V gives CDR1 LNHDA, CDR2 SQIVND (reference sequence). The CDR3 is made up of 15 amino acids. This chain's CDR3 is CASSPPDRNNYGYTF. The CDR3, as DNA: TGTGCCAGTAGTCCCCCCGACAGAAATAACTATGGCTACACCTTC. The whole variable domain, remainder taken from reference TRBV19 and TRBJ1-2, is DGGITQSPKYLFRKEGQNVTLSCEQNLNHDAMYWYRQDPGQGLRLIYYSQIVNDFQKGDIAEGYSVSREKKESFPLTVTSAQKNPTAFYLCASSPPDRNNYGYTFGSGTRLTVV.

The rearrangement joins TRBV2 to TRBJ1-2; 10 bases are a match to TRBD1. V shed 5 bases, J shed 1 base, and the junction held 1 base outside the gene matches. Germline V gives CDR1 SNHLY, CDR2 FYNNEI. The CDR3 contains 14 residues. The CDR3: CASSRTGGNYGYTF. The CDR3 region has the DNA TGTGCCAGCAGTAGGACAGGGGGTAACTATGGCTACACCTTC.

CDR3 region: CASSIRQEYGYTF. DNA for the CDR3: TGTGCCAGTAGTATTAGGCAGGAATATGGCTACACCTTC. The chain employs TRBV19 and TRBJ1-2; D is undetermined. Germline V gene lookup returns CDR1 LNHDA and CDR2 SQIVND (reference sequence). This CDR3 comprises 13 residues. With 3 bases removed from V and 5 bases from J, the gap between germline ends came to 10 bases.

The chain joins TRBV6-5 to TRBJ1-2; D may be TRBD1 (5 bases). V was clipped by 6 bases and J by 6 bases, with 14 bases between them. The CDR3 length is 13 residues. CDR1 and CDR2 from the germline V gene are MNHEY and SVGAGI. This CDR3 is CASREGQSNGYTF. CDR3 coding DNA: TGTGCCAGCAGGGAGGGGCAATCGAATGGCTACACCTTC.

The chain joins TRBV6-5 to TRBJ1-2; TRBD1 aligns across 8 bases. The junction had 13 bases not matched to a gene; V was cut back by 4 bases and J by 6 bases. Germline values: CDR1 MNHEY, CDR2 SVGAGI. The CDR3 totals 16 residues. CDR3 region: CASSSLDRGQSDGYTF. The CDR3 bases are TGTGCCAGCAGTTCTCTAGACAGGGGTCAATCAGATGGCTACACCTTC.

The rearrangement uses TRBV18 and TRBJ2-5, with D possibly TRBD1 on 5 matching bases. Germline V gene lookup returns CDR1 KGHSH and CDR2 LQKENI. CDR3 length: 15 amino acids. Trimming took 3 bases from V and 2 from J, leaving 13 bases between them. Here the CDR3 DNA reads TGTGCCAGCTCACCTAATCAGGGCGATCAAGAGACCCAGTACTTC. This sequence encodes CASSPNQGDQETQYF.

The V call is TRBV3-1 (or the pseudogene TRBV3-2), the J call TRBJ2-3; perhaps TRBD1 as D (6 bases). There are 15 residues in the CDR3. Germline CDR1 is LGHDT and CDR2 is YNNKEL (reference sequence). The germline V and J ends were trimmed by 4 bases and 1 base, with 12 bases remaining between them. The CDR3 loop reads CASSLKQGRTDTQYF. The CDR3 nucleotides read TGTGCCAGCAGCCTTAAACAGGGCCGCACAGATACGCAGTATTTT.